The 25 T cell receptor beta chains in this list originate from one sample, sequenced in a study of metastatic and nonmetastatic thyroid tumors. No treatment of any kind had been given to any patient before thyroid surgery. Via MiXCR, TCRdb re-called the PCR reads. This sample has about 30,000 clones, with 35% found just once. Sequencing was carried out using tumor tissue. The receptors originated from a female donor with papillary thyroid cancer or a benign thyroid nodule (not recorded which). Some clones in this sample may be carry-over from other donors' samples.

This clone was seen a single time. V is TRBV18 and J is TRBJ2-2, with TRBD1 identical over 8 bases. The germline CDR1 and CDR2 sequences are KGHSH and LQKENI. The V segment lost 1 base and the J segment 4 bases; nucleotides outside the gene matches: 2. This CDR3 contains 15 residues. In nucleotides, the CDR3 is TGTGCCAGCTCACCACGGACAGGGAGCACCGGGGAGCTGTTTTTT. Translation: CASSPRTGSTGELFF.

V usage is TRBV7-2 and J usage is TRBJ2-7; 8 nucleotides line up with TRBD1. CDR3 length: 14 amino acids. Germline CDR1 is SGHTA and CDR2 is FQGNSA. The J segment lost 5 bases and the V segment lost 4 bases, leaving 7 bases of the junction unmatched. The CDR3 loop reads CASSSRQGFDEQYF. In DNA form, the CDR3 reads TGTGCCAGCAGCTCCCGACAGGGGTTTGACGAGCAGTACTTC.

The sample holds many counts of this clone. The chain uses TRBV7-2 and TRBJ1-6; a weak D match, TRBD1 (6 bases). Trimming removed 3 bases at V and 10 bases at J, with 10 bases between. The germline V gene encodes CDR1 SGHTA and CDR2 FQGNSA. CDR3 length equals 13 residues. The CDR3 reads CASSLTGESPLHF. CDR3 in DNA: TGTGCCAGCAGCTTGACAGGAGAATCACCCCTCCACTTT.

This clone was detected a few times. V and J are TRBV3-1 and TRBJ2-1, with a possible D match to TRBD2 (6 bases). CDR3 length: 15 amino acids. Germline assignment: CDR1 LGHDT and CDR2 YNNKEL (reference sequence). The V and J ends lost 5 bases and 3 bases respectively, with 14 bases between them. DNA of the CDR3: TGTGCCAGCAGCAAGGACGGGGGAGGCTACAATGAGCAGTTCTTC. As protein: CASSKDGGGYNEQFF.

The CDR3 DNA reads TGTGCCAGCAGCCGTTGGGAGAGCACAGATACGCAGTATTTT. Its translation: CASSRWESTDTQYF. This chain uses TRBV28 with TRBJ2-3; D perhaps matches TRBD2 (5 bases). CDR3 length: 14 amino acids. V was shortened by 6 bases and J by 0 bases, with 10 bases between the two germline ends. Germline CDR1 is MDHEN and CDR2 is SYDVKM.

This clone is labeled as large. The chain is built from TRBV6-2 or TRBV6-3 and TRBJ2-3; the match to TRBD2 covers 10 bases. The CDR3 is 15 amino acids. Germline loops: CDR1 MNHEY, CDR2 SVGEGT. Trimming took 7 bases from V and 7 from J; bases not matched to a gene: 11. CDR3 region: CASTDQREGHNTQYF. Here the CDR3 DNA reads TGTGCCAGCACAGATCAGCGGGAGGGCCACAATACGCAGTATTTT.

V gene TRBV11-2 combines with J gene TRBJ2-1; TRBD2 matches at 11 bases. The CDR3 is made up of 15 amino acids. In germline, CDR1 is SGHAT, CDR2 FQNNGV. V was clipped by 6 bases and J by 9 bases; unmatched bases: 10. CDR3 region: CASRPLSGGAAEQFF. The CDR3 nucleotides read TGTGCCAGCAGACCCCTTAGCGGGGGGGCCGCTGAGCAGTTCTTC. The variable domain in full, completed from reference TRBV11-2 and TRBJ2-1, reads EAGVAQSPRYKIIEKRQSVAFWCNPISGHATLYWYQQILGQGPKLLIQFQNNGVVDDSQLPKDRFSAERLKGVDSTLKIQPAKLEDSAVYLCASRPLSGGAAEQFFGPGTRLTVL.

This clone was detected only once. The rearrangement uses TRBV11-2 and TRBJ1-2, with D uncertain. Looked up from germline, CDR1 is SGHAT and CDR2 is FQNNGV. CDR3 size: 15 residues. V was shortened by 4 bases and J by 6 bases, with 18 bases between the two germline ends. The CDR3 region has the DNA TGTGCCAGCAGCTCAATGGGCAGAAATATCCATGGCTACACCTTC. Its protein product is CASSSMGRNIHGYTF.

There are a few counts of this clone. The V call is TRBV27, the J call TRBJ2-1, with 7 bases lining up with TRBD2. Germline V gene lookup returns CDR1 MNHEY and CDR2 SMNVEV (reference sequence). The CDR3 has 18 residues. J gave up 2 bases and V 0 bases, and 10 bases lay outside the gene matches. CDR3 sequence reads: CASSLSTPISGPYNEQFF. The DNA of the CDR3 is TGTGCCAGCAGTTTATCGACCCCCATTAGCGGGCCCTACAATGAGCAGTTCTTC.

This clone was observed a handful of times. This chain's CDR3 is CATSDRKRGTYQETQYF. In DNA, the CDR3 is TGTGCCACCAGTGACCGAAAGCGGGGGACCTACCAAGAGACCCAGTACTTC. The chain couples TRBV24-1 to TRBJ2-5, with 8 nucleotides matching TRBD2. There are 17 residues in the CDR3. Per the germline V gene, CDR1 is KGHDR and CDR2 is SFDVKD. Trimming removed 4 bases from V and 0 bases from J; junction bases left unmatched: 9.

V gene TRBV18 combines with J gene TRBJ1-4, with 9 positions matching TRBD1. The V gene end was trimmed by 1 base and the J gene end by 1 base; junction bases not matched to a gene: 4. The CDR3 has 17 amino acids. The germline CDR1 and CDR2 sequences are KGHSH and LQKENI. In nucleotides, the CDR3 is TGTGCCAGCTCACCACTGGACAGGGGAAGAACTAATGAAAAACTGTTTTTT. This codes for CASSPLDRGRTNEKLFF.

This clone was detected only a few times. In the same sample, other DNA sequences code for this CDR3. The chain uses TRBV12-3 or TRBV12-4 and TRBJ2-2, with D uncertain. There are 13 residues in the CDR3. V lost 5 bases and J lost 6, with 10 bases in between. The CDR3 bases are TGTGCCAGCAGTCCCGGGTTGGCCGGGGAGCTGTTTTTT. Translated, it gives CASSPGLAGELFF.

This clone was recorded many times. This rearrangement joins TRBV4-3 to TRBJ2-3; no clear D gene. Trimming pared 1 base from V and 5 bases from J, leaving 4 bases between. The CDR3 sequence is 12 residues long. CDR1 and CDR2 from the germline V gene are LGHNA and YSLEER. CDR3 in amino acids: CASSQAIDTQYF. The CDR3 bases are TGCGCCAGCAGCCAAGCGATAGATACGCAGTATTTT.

The rearrangement joins TRBV27 to TRBJ2-7, with D unresolved. In germline, CDR1 is MNHEY, CDR2 SMNVEV (reference sequence). Trimming took 4 bases from V and 0 from J, leaving 22 bases between them. CDR3 size: 18 residues. The CDR3 DNA reads as TGTGCCAGCAGTTCTAACACTCCACGACCCGGAGACTCCTACGAGCAGTACTTC. This gives the protein CASSSNTPRPGDSYEQYF.

A remark on this clone: Possible read error: a much larger clone is one base away. This CDR3 reads CASSDSKGQWAINYGYTF. CDR3 nucleotide sequence: TGTGCCAGCAGTGACTCGAAGGGACAGTGGGCTATTAACTATGGCTACACCTTC. V is TRBV27 and J is TRBJ1-2; 7 bases match TRBD1. The germline CDR1 and CDR2 sequences are MNHEY and SMNVEV (reference sequence). The CDR3 loop spans 18 amino acids. V was clipped by 5 bases and J by 1 base; unmatched bases: 16.

The chain joins TRBV6-5 to TRBJ1-5; D is unresolved. Germline V CDR1 and CDR2: MNHEY, SVGAGI. The CDR3 is 14 residues long. Trimming removed 0 bases from V and 7 bases from J, with 10 bases in between. The chain's CDR3 is CASSYSKAGQPQHF. As DNA, the CDR3 is TGTGCCAGCAGTTACTCGAAGGCTGGGCAGCCCCAGCATTTT.

This clone was seen more than once but under ten times. The chain employs TRBV28 and TRBJ2-7, with TRBD2 as a possible D gene (6 bases). The DNA end is a closer match to TRBJ2-1, so the J assignment may be wrong. Germline CDR1 is MDHEN and CDR2 is SYDVKM. The CDR3 length is 13 residues. CDR3 amino acids: CASSLGLNNEQFF. CDR3 sequence (DNA): TGTGCCAGCAGCCTGGGACTTAACAATGAGCAGTTCTTC.

The V and J genes are TRBV6-1 and TRBJ1-3; TRBD1 might be the D (5 bases). Trimming cost V 3 bases and J 0 bases, with 9 bases left between them. CDR3 length equals 15 residues. Per germline, CDR1 MNHNS and CDR2 SASEGT. As DNA, the CDR3 is TGTGCCAGCAGTGAGGACATGAGCTCTGGAAACACCATATATTTT. Protein product: CASSEDMSSGNTIYF.

This clone has a handful of counts. The chain couples TRBV28 to TRBJ1-2; D not certain. The CDR3 runs 14 residues. V was cut by 1 base and J by 6 bases, with 12 bases left in between. The germline V gene encodes CDR1 MDHEN and CDR2 SYDVKM. CDR3 in DNA: TGTGCCAGCAGTTTATTTGGCCGAATTCATGGCTACACCTTC. It yields the protein CASSLFGRIHGYTF.

This clone has just a few counts. The chain recombines TRBV6-1 with TRBJ1-6; 9 nucleotides align to TRBD1. CDR1 and CDR2 (germline): MNHNS, SASEGT. CDR3 size: 16 residues. The ends lost 6 bases at V and 9 bases at J; junction bases unmatched: 12. CDR3 DNA: TGTGCCAGCAGCTCACAGGGGGGGACAGGGACTTCACCCCTCCACTTT. This translates into CASSSQGGTGTSPLHF.

CDR3 protein: CASSFSGSYNEQFF. The CDR3 coding sequence is TGTGCCAGCAGCTTTAGCGGCTCCTACAATGAGCAGTTCTTC. The gene calls are TRBV5-5 and TRBJ2-1, with a possible D match to TRBD2 (6 bases). The CDR3 is made up of 14 amino acids. V was trimmed by 2 bases and J by 0 bases, leaving 6 bases between them. Germline values: CDR1 SGHKS, CDR2 YYEKEE (reference sequence).

This clone has a handful of counts. The chain has TRBV30 and TRBJ1-5, with TRBD1 matching 8 bases. The CDR3 sequence is 15 residues long. Germline V gives CDR1 GTSNPN, CDR2 SVGIG (reference sequence). V trimming: 3 bases; J trimming: 6 bases; junction bases outside the gene matches: 10. In DNA form, the CDR3 reads TGTGCCTGGAGCGACGCGGACAGGGAGCGTCAGCCCCAGCATTTT. This sequence encodes CAWSDADRERQPQHF.

The rearrangement joins TRBV3-1 to TRBJ2-7; 13 bases line up with TRBD2. The germline gives CDR1 LGHDT, CDR2 YNNKEL (reference sequence). This CDR3 spans 16 amino acids. J was trimmed by 6 bases and V by 6 bases; bases with no gene match: 11. The CDR3 region is CASSLPRTSGSSEQYF. Written as DNA, the CDR3 is TGTGCCAGCAGTCTCCCTAGGACTAGCGGGAGCTCCGAGCAGTACTTC.

This clone was seen a single time. This chain uses TRBV20-1 with TRBJ2-1; D is unclear. The V and J ends lost 4 bases and 3 bases respectively, with 7 bases between them. The germline CDR1 and CDR2 sequences are DFQATT and SNEGSKA (reference sequence). CDR3 length: 12 amino acids. In DNA, the CDR3 is TGCAGTGCTAATCGAGACTACAATGAGCAGTTCTTC. This translates into CSANRDYNEQFF.

This clone has only a few counts. The J gene is TRBJ1-1, the V gene TRBV6-2 or TRBV6-3; D is unclear. V lost 6 bases and J 6 bases, leaving 17 bases between the germline ends. Germline-derived CDR1 and CDR2 are MNHEY and SVGEGT. The CDR3 has 14 amino acids. The CDR3 loop is CASRRGGDGAEAFF. The DNA of the CDR3 is TGTGCCAGCAGGCGGGGTGGGGATGGGGCTGAAGCTTTCTTT.